The TCR beta chain under discussion was sequenced for a study of molecular identifiers for immune sequencing clone quantification. Overall study results and limits: Jurkat TCR RNA spiked in from one cell reportedly remained identifiable amid over 850,000 naive cells.

From around 18,000 to 910,000 sorted cells, naive CD8 libraries were generated with 10%, 30% or 50% RNA. The sorting of naive CD8 T cells used the CD8+CD4-CCR7+CD45RA+ phenotype. TCRdb recomputed calls from the PCR reads with MiXCR, one row per CDR3 protein. Of some 590,000 distinct CDR3 sequences in the sample, roughly 25% were seen once. The CDR3 runs 14 residues. The V gene's germline CDR1 is MGHDK and CDR2 SYGVNS. With respect to this clonotype: The target antigen is unknown. This may arise from a read error, as a much more abundant clone is one base away.

The chain recombines TRBV25-1 with TRBJ2-7, with 9 nucleotides matching TRBD2. Sequences were obtained from naive CD8+ T cells from blood, with Jurkat cell RNA spiked in. Documented subset: FACS-sorted CD8+CD4-CCR7+CD45RA+ naive T cells. The clonotype originates from a human donor in good health. Some libraries in this study had Jurkat cell RNA spiked in. The CDR3 DNA reads as TGTGCCAGCAGTGACCCGGGACTAGCCTACGTGCAGTACTTC. It specifies CASSDPGLAYVQYF.